What follows are 32 T cell receptor beta chains derived from one specimen sequenced in a study of cytomegalovirus exposure and HLA in healthy donors. Measured with immunoSEQ multiplex PCR; TCRdb has only the in-frame clones, and not every one. This table has 110,000 or so clones, roughly 82% appearing once. Input material: PBMCs. The receptors were gathered from a man aged 18 to 30 in good health and CMV-seronegative.

V is TRBV6-6 and J is TRBJ2-2; a possible D gene is TRBD1 (7 bases). Trimming stripped 2 bases from V and 5 bases from J, with 15 bases between. This CDR3 is built from 16 residues. CDR1 is MNHNY and CDR2 is SVGAGI in the germline V gene (reference sequence). CDR3 nucleotide sequence: TGTGCCAGCAGTTACCCGAAGGAGGGGGCTACCGGGGAGCTGTTTTTT. Encoded protein: CASSYPKEGATGELFF.

The chain recombines TRBV10-1 with TRBJ2-7; D unclear. Germline V gives CDR1 WNHNN, CDR2 SYGVQD (reference sequence). The CDR3 covers 13 residues. Between the trimmed V and J ends, which lost 4 bases and 4 bases, there was a span of 11 bases. The CDR3 region has the DNA TGCGCCAGCAGTGGTGCTCAGAAATACGAGCAGTACTTC. It translates to CASSGAQKYEQYF.

This rearrangement joins TRBV9 to TRBJ2-7, with 9 bases fitting TRBD2. This CDR3 has 16 residues. Germline lookup yields CDR1 SGDLS and CDR2 YYNGEE. The V gene end was trimmed by 0 bases and the J gene end by 2 bases; junction bases not matched to a gene: 6. The CDR3 spells CASSVGGAGGAYEQYF. CDR3 sequence (DNA): TGTGCCAGCAGCGTAGGTGGGGCGGGAGGGGCCTACGAGCAGTACTTC.

This rearrangement joins TRBV27 to TRBJ1-6; no reliable D call. This CDR3 is 12 amino acids long. Germline values: CDR1 MNHEY, CDR2 SMNVEV (reference sequence). V was trimmed by 3 bases and J by 9 bases, leaving 6 bases between them. CDR3 DNA: TGTGCCAGCAGTTTTGGGAGTTCACCCCTCCACTTT. This encodes CASSFGSSPLHF.

CDR3: CAWTRGGAEEPQHF. The CDR3 coding sequence is TGTGCCTGGACGAGAGGGGGAGCCGAGGAGCCCCAGCATTTT. The V and J genes are TRBV30 and TRBJ1-5; D perhaps matches TRBD1 (6 bases). Deletions cut 4 bases from V and 8 bases from J, with 18 bases between. The CDR3 is 14 amino acids. Germline V gives CDR1 GTSNPN, CDR2 SVGIG (reference sequence).

The chain joins TRBV5-5 to TRBJ1-1, with D possibly being TRBD1 (5 bases). The V end was cut by 6 bases, the J end by 5 bases, with 14 bases between. Per germline, CDR1 SGHKS and CDR2 YYEKEE (reference sequence). This CDR3 region has 13 residues. The chain's CDR3 is CASMLGGRTEAFF. As DNA, the CDR3 is TGTGCCAGCATGTTGGGGGGAAGGACTGAAGCTTTCTTT.

This rearrangement joins TRBV10-3 to TRBJ1-3; D perhaps matches TRBD1 (6 bases). V gave up 8 bases and J gave up 0 bases, with 14 bases separating them. The germline V gene has CDR1 ENHRY and CDR2 SYGVKD. CDR3 length: 15 residues. The CDR3 region is CAIGTRTLSGNTIYF. The CDR3 coding sequence is TGTGCCATCGGGACAAGAACCCTCTCTGGAAACACCATATATTTT.

The gene calls are TRBV7-9 and TRBJ2-7, with 7 bases matching TRBD2. CDR3 length: 15 residues. Trimming cost V 7 bases and J 2 bases; bases outside gene matches: 11. The V gene's germline CDR1 is SEHNR and CDR2 FQNEAQ (reference sequence). The CDR3 is CASISSGIYAYEQYF. As DNA, the CDR3 is TGTGCCAGCATCTCCAGCGGGATATACGCCTACGAGCAGTACTTC. Supplemented by reference TRBV7-9 and TRBJ2-7, the full variable domain reads DTGVSQNPRHKITKRGQNVTFRCDPISEHNRLYWYRQTLGQGPEFLTYFQNEAQLEKSRLLSDRFSAERPKGSFSTLEIQRTEQGDSAMYLCASISSGIYAYEQYFGPGTRLTVT.

This chain joins TRBV10-3 and TRBJ1-2; tentatively, D is TRBD1 (6 bases). Trimming pared 0 bases from V and 2 bases from J, leaving 10 bases between. This CDR3 region has 15 residues. In germline, CDR1 is ENHRY, CDR2 SYGVKD. CDR3 nucleotides: TGTGCCATCAGTGAGTCCGGGGGGCTCAACTATGGCTACACCTTC. Protein sequence: CAISESGGLNYGYTF.

The chain has TRBV7-2 and TRBJ1-2; 9 bases align to TRBD1. The CDR3 runs 15 residues. Germline V gene lookup returns CDR1 SGHTA and CDR2 FQGNSA. The trim removed 4 bases at V and 5 bases at J, leaving 8 bases unmatched. The CDR3 region is CASSSTGGARYGYTF. The CDR3, as DNA: TGTGCCAGCAGCTCCACAGGGGGCGCGAGGTATGGCTACACCTTC.

The chain links TRBV5-6 to TRBJ2-1; 9 nucleotides align to TRBD1. Per germline, CDR1 SGHDT and CDR2 YYEEEE. V dropped 7 bases and J dropped 5; count of bases not matched to a gene: 7. This CDR3 has 14 residues. Here the CDR3 DNA reads TGTGCCAGCTGGAAACAGGGGGCAAACAATGAGCAGTTCTTC. It codes for CASWKQGANNEQFF.

The chain combines TRBV5-1 with TRBJ2-7; TRBD1 agrees at 9 bases. The CDR3 is 16 amino acids. Germline trimming cut 1 base from V and 0 bases from J; bases unmatched to any gene: 5. From germline, CDR1 is SGHRS and CDR2 YFSETQ. CDR3 sequence (DNA): TGCGCCAGCAGCTTGACAGGGGGCCGCAGCTCCTACGAGCAGTACTTC. Protein: CASSLTGGRSSYEQYF. The full variable domain, its missing parts supplied by reference TRBV5-1 and TRBJ2-7, is KAGVTQTPRYLIKTRGQQVTLSCSPISGHRSVSWYQQTPGQGLQFLFEYFSETQRNKGNFPGRFSGRQFSNSRSEMNVSTLELGDSALYLCASSLTGGRSSYEQYFGPGTRLTVT.

This sequence joins TRBV7-9 and TRBJ1-2, with D perhaps TRBD1 (5 bases). V lost 5 bases, J lost 0 bases, and 13 bases lay in between. Germline V lookup: CDR1 SEHNR, CDR2 FQNEAQ (reference sequence). CDR3 length: 15 amino acids. Here the CDR3 DNA reads TGTGCCAGCAGCGCTTCCAGGGCAGCTAACTATGGCTACACCTTC. This encodes CASSASRAANYGYTF.

The gene calls are TRBV2 and TRBJ2-5; perhaps TRBD2 as D (6 bases). Trimming took 6 bases from V and 1 from J, leaving 12 bases between them. In germline, CDR1 is SNHLY, CDR2 FYNNEI. The CDR3 spans 14 residues. CDR3 sequence reads: CASRASSVQETQYF. Here the CDR3 DNA reads TGTGCCAGCAGAGCCTCTAGCGTCCAAGAGACCCAGTACTTC.

The chain has TRBV11-2 and TRBJ2-7, with TRBD1 identical over 8 bases. The V and J ends lost 2 bases and 2 bases, in that order; junction bases with no gene match: 5. Germline loops: CDR1 SGHAT, CDR2 FQNNGV. This CDR3 region has 15 residues. The CDR3 DNA is TGTGCCAGCAGCTTATCCCCAGGGGGCACCTACGAGCAGTACTTC. Encoded protein: CASSLSPGGTYEQYF.

This clone showed up just a few times. V usage is TRBV5-1 and J usage is TRBJ2-7; 7 bases align to TRBD2. The CDR3 has 17 residues. V dropped 1 base and J dropped 1; count of bases not matched to a gene: 11. The germline V gene has CDR1 SGHRS and CDR2 YFSETQ. In nucleotides, the CDR3 is TGCGCCAGCAGCTTGAGTCCTAGCGGTTCTGGGTCCTACGAGCAGTACTTC. Encoded protein: CASSLSPSGSGSYEQYF.

The sample holds a few counts of this clone. V and J are TRBV6-1 and TRBJ1-1, with D possibly being TRBD1 (6 bases). Germline assignment: CDR1 MNHNS and CDR2 SASEGT. This CDR3 region has 14 residues. V lost 5 bases and J 0 bases, leaving 10 bases between the germline ends. CDR3 protein: CASSKGHLNTEAFF. Here the CDR3 DNA reads TGTGCCAGCAGTAAGGGACATCTGAACACTGAAGCTTTCTTT.

The rearrangement joins TRBV11-2 to TRBJ2-7; 8 nucleotides line up with TRBD1. J lost 1 base, V lost 5 bases, and 10 bases had no gene match. From germline, CDR1 is SGHAT and CDR2 FQNNGV. The CDR3 totals 16 residues. The CDR3 DNA sequence: TGTGCCAGCAGCCCAACTGGACAGGGAGTTTCCTACGAGCAGTACTTC. As protein: CASSPTGQGVSYEQYF. Together with reference TRBV11-2 and TRBJ2-7, the CDR3 gives the full variable domain: EAGVAQSPRYKIIEKRQSVAFWCNPISGHATLYWYQQILGQGPKLLIQFQNNGVVDDSQLPKDRFSAERLKGVDSTLKIQPAKLEDSAVYLCASSPTGQGVSYEQYFGPGTRLTVT.

V usage is TRBV7-9 and J usage is TRBJ1-1, with D possibly TRBD1 on 5 matching bases. Germline loops: CDR1 SEHNR, CDR2 FQNEAQ (reference sequence). The germline V and J ends were trimmed by 5 bases and 1 base, with 8 bases remaining between them. The CDR3 length is 13 residues. In DNA form, the CDR3 reads TGTGCCAGCAGCCCTACAGGGAACACTGAAGCTTTCTTT. Its translation is CASSPTGNTEAFF.

Only a few counts were recorded for this clone. The chain carries TRBV5-8 and TRBJ1-2; weak D call: TRBD1 (5 bases). The CDR3 sequence is 13 residues long. V was clipped by 7 bases and J by 4 bases, with 14 bases between them. From germline, CDR1 is SGHTS and CDR2 YDEGEE. The CDR3 sequence: CASRPSDIYGYTF. DNA of the CDR3: TGTGCCAGCCGCCCCTCGGACATCTATGGCTACACCTTC.

J is TRBJ2-7 and V is TRBV18; 7 bases are shared with TRBD1. CDR1 and CDR2 from the germline V gene are KGHSH and LQKENI. The CDR3 contains 16 residues. V shed 3 bases and J 1 base; nucleotides not matched to a gene: 9. The CDR3 DNA sequence: TGTGCCAGCTCACCCACCCGGTTGGACAGGTCCTACGAGCAGTACTTC. Its protein product is CASSPTRLDRSYEQYF.

CDR3 region: CASSLVSYEQYF. In DNA form, the CDR3 reads TGTGCCAGCAGCTTAGTCAGCTACGAGCAGTACTTC. V gene TRBV11-2 combines with J gene TRBJ2-7; D call uncertain. The CDR3 is 12 amino acids. Trimming stripped 1 base from V and 3 bases from J, with 4 bases between. Germline values: CDR1 SGHAT, CDR2 FQNNGV.

The V and J genes are TRBV7-8 and TRBJ2-3; 8 positions match TRBD1. J was trimmed by 0 bases and V by 5 bases; bases with no gene match: 4. The CDR3 extends over 15 amino acids. In germline, CDR1 is SGHVS, CDR2 FQNEAQ. Here the CDR3 reads CASSTRTGSTDTQYF. As DNA, the CDR3 is TGTGCCAGCAGCACACGGACAGGGAGCACAGATACGCAGTATTTT.

This clone was recorded once. The J gene is TRBJ2-2, the V gene TRBV13; 14 positions agree with TRBD2. Trimming removed 5 bases from V and 4 bases from J; junction bases left unmatched: 6. Germline lookup yields CDR1 PRHDT and CDR2 FYEKMQ (reference sequence). The CDR3 extends over 17 amino acids. The CDR3 protein is CASSLGLAGVPTGELFF. The CDR3 bases are TGTGCCAGCAGCCTGGGACTAGCGGGAGTACCCACCGGGGAGCTGTTTTTT.

CDR3 amino acids: CASTSGTGGGQPQHF. CDR3 bases: TGTGCCAGTACCTCCGGGACAGGGGGCGGTCAGCCCCAGCATTTT. The V and J genes are TRBV19 and TRBJ1-5, with 12 bases that match TRBD1. V was pared by 7 bases and J by 6 bases, with 7 bases of the junction left unmatched. The length of the CDR3 is 15 residues. Germline CDR1 is LNHDA and CDR2 is SQIVND (reference sequence).

This chain uses TRBV6-6 with TRBJ1-2; D is undetermined. CDR3 length equals 15 residues. The germline gives CDR1 MNHNY, CDR2 SVGAGI (reference sequence). Trimming pared 2 bases from V and 8 bases from J, leaving 18 bases between. In DNA, the CDR3 is TGTGCCAGCAGTTACATCGTCGGCAACGTGGAGGGCTACACCTTC. Amino acid sequence: CASSYIVGNVEGYTF.

In its sample, this clone was seen a few times. The rearrangement uses TRBV10-3 and TRBJ2-2; 7 nucleotides align to TRBD1. V shed 7 bases and J 5 bases; nucleotides not matched to a gene: 7. Germline V lookup: CDR1 ENHRY, CDR2 SYGVKD. This CDR3 is built from 14 residues. The CDR3 DNA follows: TGTGCCATCACCGACAGGGAGCGGACCGGGGAGCTGTTTTTT. Amino acid sequence: CAITDRERTGELFF.

This chain joins TRBV7-2 and TRBJ2-7; a possible D gene is TRBD2 (6 bases). The CDR3 runs to 15 residues. Per the germline V gene, CDR1 is SGHTA and CDR2 is FQGNSA. V lost 1 base, J lost 2 bases, and 12 bases lay in between. The CDR3 nucleotides read TGTGCCAGCAGCTTAGGCGGCGGGGAGACCTACGAGCAGTACTTC. Amino acid sequence: CASSLGGGETYEQYF.

In this sample, this clone turned up once. V usage is TRBV7-2 and J usage is TRBJ2-3; D is undetermined. The V gene's germline CDR1 is SGHTA and CDR2 FQGNSA. The CDR3 consists of 13 residues. With 3 bases removed from V and 4 bases from J, the gap between germline ends came to 8 bases. CDR3 in amino acids: CASSFRVADTQYF. Written as DNA, the CDR3 is TGTGCCAGCAGCTTCCGAGTAGCAGATACGCAGTATTTT.

The V call is TRBV5-1, the J call TRBJ2-7; 9 nucleotides line up with TRBD1. The CDR3 runs to 14 residues. The ends lost 4 bases at V and 3 bases at J; junction bases unmatched: 5. The germline V gene has CDR1 SGHRS and CDR2 YFSETQ. The CDR3 protein is CASSIGTGSYEQYF. The CDR3 DNA reads TGCGCCAGCAGCATCGGGACAGGGAGCTACGAGCAGTACTTC.

This chain uses TRBV6-6 with TRBJ2-7, with D maybe TRBD1 (6 bases). The germline gives CDR1 MNHNY, CDR2 SVGAGI (reference sequence). Trimming stripped 5 bases from V and 2 bases from J, with 13 bases between. The CDR3 length is 14 residues. The CDR3 region is CASSPRAGAYEQYF. CDR3 DNA sequence: TGTGCCAGCAGTCCCCGTGCAGGGGCCTACGAGCAGTACTTC.

The chain recombines TRBV5-8 with TRBJ1-2; maybe TRBD1 (5 bases). The germline V and J ends were trimmed by 2 bases and 3 bases, with 11 bases remaining between them. The CDR3 consists of 14 residues. CDR1 is SGHTS and CDR2 is YDEGEE in the germline V gene. CDR3 protein: CASSFWGGDYGYTF. The CDR3 DNA follows: TGTGCCAGCAGCTTCTGGGGGGGGGACTATGGCTACACCTTC. Full variable domain (missing parts from reference TRBV5-8 and TRBJ1-2): EAGVTQSPTHLIKTRGQQATLRCSPISGHTSVYWYQQALGLGLQFLLWYDEGEERNRGNFPPRFSGRQFPNYSSELNVNALELEDSALYLCASSFWGGDYGYTFGSGTRLTVV.